This T cell receptor beta chain was found in a study of cytomegalovirus exposure and HLA in healthy donors. Points from the study as a whole: The authors later found most CMV-associated TCR beta chains appeared HLA-restricted. Analysis performed later found about 18,000 TCR beta sequences associated with HLA alleles at 0.05 false discovery rate. Sequencing probably produced one cluster of sequence variants that were highly shared. With high specificity and sensitivity, the classifier reportedly diagnosed cytomegalovirus status.

To note about this clone: Its matching antigen is unknown.

PCR involved 60 Vbeta and 13 Jbeta primers. Clones were read by immunoSEQ multiplex PCR, and TCRdb kept only the in-frame ones, dropping some. The top ten clones hold roughly 2.5% of a sample with about 41,000 clones, approximately 84% of them seen once. The V end was cut by 1 base, the J end by 9 bases, with 16 bases between. Germline assignment: CDR1 LGHNA and CDR2 YSLEER. The CDR3 runs to 14 residues. Sequenced input: PBMCs. The V call is TRBV4-3, the J call TRBJ2-7; unclear D gene. The TCR was taken from a man between 45 and 60 years old in good health and CMV-seronegative. The CDR3 coding sequence is TGCGCCAGCAGCCAAGGGCTAGTCGGAAGTCGGCAGTACTTC. Protein sequence: CASSQGLVGSRQYF.